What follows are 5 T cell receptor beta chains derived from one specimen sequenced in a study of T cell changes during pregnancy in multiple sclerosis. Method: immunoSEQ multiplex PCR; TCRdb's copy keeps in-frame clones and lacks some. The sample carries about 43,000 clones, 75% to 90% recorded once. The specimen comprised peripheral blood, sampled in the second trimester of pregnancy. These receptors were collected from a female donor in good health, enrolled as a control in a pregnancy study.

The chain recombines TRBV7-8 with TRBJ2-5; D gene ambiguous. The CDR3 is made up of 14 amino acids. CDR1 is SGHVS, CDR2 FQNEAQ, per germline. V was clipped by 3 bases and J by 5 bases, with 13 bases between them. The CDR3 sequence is CASSFRPTGETQYF. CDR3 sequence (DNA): TGTGCCAGCAGCTTCCGGCCCACCGGGGAGACCCAGTACTTC.

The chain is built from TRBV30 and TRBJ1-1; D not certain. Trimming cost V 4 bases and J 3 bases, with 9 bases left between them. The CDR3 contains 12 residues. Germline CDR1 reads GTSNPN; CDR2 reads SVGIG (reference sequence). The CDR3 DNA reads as TGTGCCTGGACTAAGGGAGACACTGAAGCTTTCTTT. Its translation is CAWTKGDTEAFF.

This CDR3 is CASSPALLQETQYF. DNA for the CDR3: TGTGCCAGCAGTCCTGCACTCTTGCAAGAGACCCAGTACTTC. The chain has TRBV7-2 and TRBJ2-5, with D hard to call. V was shortened by 6 bases and J by 2 bases, with 13 bases between the two germline ends. Looked up from germline, CDR1 is SGHTA and CDR2 is FQGNSA. The CDR3 contains 14 residues. Variable domain in full (rest from reference TRBV7-2 and TRBJ2-5): GAGVSQSPSNKVTEKGKDVELRCDPISGHTALYWYRQSLGQGLEFLIYFQGNSAPDKSGLPSDRFSAERTGGSVSTLTIQRTQQEDSAVYLCASSPALLQETQYFGPGTRLLVL.

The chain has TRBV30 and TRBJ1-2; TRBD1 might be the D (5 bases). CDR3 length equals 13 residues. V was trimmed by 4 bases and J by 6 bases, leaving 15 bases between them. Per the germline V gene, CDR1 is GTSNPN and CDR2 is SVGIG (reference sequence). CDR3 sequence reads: CAWTRLGVNGYTF. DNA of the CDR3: TGTGCCTGGACCCGACTAGGGGTGAATGGCTACACCTTC.

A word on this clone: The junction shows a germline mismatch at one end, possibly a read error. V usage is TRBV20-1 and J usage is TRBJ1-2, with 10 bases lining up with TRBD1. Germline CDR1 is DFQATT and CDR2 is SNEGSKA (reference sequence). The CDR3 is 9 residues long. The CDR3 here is CSSQGQGPF. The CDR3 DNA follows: TGCAGTTCCCAGGGACAGGGGCCCTTC.